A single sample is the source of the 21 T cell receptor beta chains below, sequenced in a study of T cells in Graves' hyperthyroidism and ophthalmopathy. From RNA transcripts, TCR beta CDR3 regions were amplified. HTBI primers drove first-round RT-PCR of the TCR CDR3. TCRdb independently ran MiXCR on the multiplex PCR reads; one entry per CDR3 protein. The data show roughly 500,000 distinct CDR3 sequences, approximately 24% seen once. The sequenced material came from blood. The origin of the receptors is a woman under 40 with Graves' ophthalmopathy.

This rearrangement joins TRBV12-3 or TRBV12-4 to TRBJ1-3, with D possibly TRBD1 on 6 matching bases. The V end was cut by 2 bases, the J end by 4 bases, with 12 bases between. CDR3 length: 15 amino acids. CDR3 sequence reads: CASSLPTGRGNTIYF. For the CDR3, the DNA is TGTGCCAGCAGTTTACCCACAGGGAGGGGAAACACCATATATTTT.

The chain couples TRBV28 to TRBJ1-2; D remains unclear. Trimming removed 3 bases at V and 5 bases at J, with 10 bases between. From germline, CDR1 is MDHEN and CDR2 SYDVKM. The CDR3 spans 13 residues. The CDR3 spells CASSFYSHYGYTF. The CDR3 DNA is TGTGCCAGCAGTTTTTACAGCCATTATGGCTACACCTTC.

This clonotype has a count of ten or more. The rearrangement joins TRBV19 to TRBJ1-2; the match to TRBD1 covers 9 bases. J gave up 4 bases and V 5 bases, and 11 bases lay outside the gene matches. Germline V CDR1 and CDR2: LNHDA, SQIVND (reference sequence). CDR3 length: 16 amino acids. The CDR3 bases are TGTGCCAGTAGTCCACCCCGGGACAGGGCATCCTATGGCTACACCTTC. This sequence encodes CASSPPRDRASYGYTF.

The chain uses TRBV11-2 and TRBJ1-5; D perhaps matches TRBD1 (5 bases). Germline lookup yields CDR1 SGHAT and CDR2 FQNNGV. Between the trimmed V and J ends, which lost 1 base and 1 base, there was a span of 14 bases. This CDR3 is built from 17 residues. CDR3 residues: CASSLGVRGASNQPQHF. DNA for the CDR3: TGTGCCAGCAGCTTAGGAGTTAGGGGAGCGAGCAATCAGCCCCAGCATTTT.

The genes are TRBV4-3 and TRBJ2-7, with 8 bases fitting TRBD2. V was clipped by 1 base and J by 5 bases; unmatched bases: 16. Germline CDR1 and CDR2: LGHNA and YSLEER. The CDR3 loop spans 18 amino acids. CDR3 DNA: TGCGCCAGCAGCCAAGCCGCCGGCGGGAGGTCCCTAGGGAACGAGCAGTACTTC. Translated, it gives CASSQAAGGRSLGNEQYF.

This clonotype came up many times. CDR3 DNA sequence: TGCAGTGCAACAACACCCCGACGGGAACAAGAGACCCAGTACTTC. The encoded protein is CSATTPRREQETQYF. V and J are TRBV20-1 and TRBJ2-5, with D perhaps TRBD2 (5 bases). CDR3 size: 15 residues. The V gene's germline CDR1 is DFQATT and CDR2 SNEGSKA (reference sequence). The V end lost 6 bases, the J end lost 2 bases, and 19 bases lay between the germline ends.

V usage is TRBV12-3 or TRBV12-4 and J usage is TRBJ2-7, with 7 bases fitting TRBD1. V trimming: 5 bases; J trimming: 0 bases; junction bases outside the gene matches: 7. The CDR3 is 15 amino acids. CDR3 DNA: TGTGCCAGCAGTGACAGACAGGGACACTCCTACGAGCAGTACTTC. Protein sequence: CASSDRQGHSYEQYF.

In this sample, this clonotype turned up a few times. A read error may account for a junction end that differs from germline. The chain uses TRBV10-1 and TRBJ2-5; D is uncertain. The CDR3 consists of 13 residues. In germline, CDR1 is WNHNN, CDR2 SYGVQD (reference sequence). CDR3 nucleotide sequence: TGCGCCAGCAGTGAACAGCGCCAAGAGACCCAGCACTTC. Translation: CASSEQRQETQHF.

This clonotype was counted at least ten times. The CDR3 here is CSVAAGDTNQPQHF. The CDR3 region has the DNA TGCAGCGTTGCGGCGGGGGATACCAATCAGCCCCAGCATTTT. The rearrangement joins TRBV29-1 to TRBJ1-5; D is possibly TRBD1 (5 bases). V dropped 4 bases and J dropped 3 bases, with 13 bases sitting between them. Germline values: CDR1 SQVTM, CDR2 ANQGSEA. The CDR3 is 14 amino acids.

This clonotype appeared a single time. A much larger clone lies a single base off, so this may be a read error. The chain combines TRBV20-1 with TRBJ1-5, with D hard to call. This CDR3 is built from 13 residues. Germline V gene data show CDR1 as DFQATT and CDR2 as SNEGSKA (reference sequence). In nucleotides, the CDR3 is TGCAGTGCTAGAGGAGAGGGAAATCAGCCCCAGGATTTT. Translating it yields CSARGEGNQPQDF.

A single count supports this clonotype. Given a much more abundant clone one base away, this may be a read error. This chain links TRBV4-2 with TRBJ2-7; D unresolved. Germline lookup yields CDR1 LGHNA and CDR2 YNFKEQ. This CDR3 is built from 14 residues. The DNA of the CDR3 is TGTGCCATCAGCCAAGATCCTAGTCGCTACGAGCAGTACTTC. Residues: CAISQDPSRYEQYF.

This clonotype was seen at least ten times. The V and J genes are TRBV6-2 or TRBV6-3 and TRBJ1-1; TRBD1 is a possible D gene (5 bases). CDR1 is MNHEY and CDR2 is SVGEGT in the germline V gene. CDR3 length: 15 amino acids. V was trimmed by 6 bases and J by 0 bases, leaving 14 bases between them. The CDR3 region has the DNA TGTGCCAGCAGGCCAAAACAGGAGATGAACACTGAAGCTTTCTTT. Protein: CASRPKQEMNTEAFF.

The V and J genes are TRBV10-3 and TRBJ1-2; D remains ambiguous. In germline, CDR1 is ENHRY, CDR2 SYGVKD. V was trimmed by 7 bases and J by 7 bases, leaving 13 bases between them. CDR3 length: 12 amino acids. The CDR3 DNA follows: TGTGCCATCATAGATTCATTAGGTGGCTACACCTTC. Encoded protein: CAIIDSLGGYTF.

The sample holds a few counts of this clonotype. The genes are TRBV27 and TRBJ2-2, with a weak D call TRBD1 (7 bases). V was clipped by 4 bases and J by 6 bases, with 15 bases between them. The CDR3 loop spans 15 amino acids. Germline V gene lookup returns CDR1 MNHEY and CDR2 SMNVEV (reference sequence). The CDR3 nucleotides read TGTGCCAGCAGTTACCGCGGGACAGTCGCCGGGGAGCTGTTTTTT. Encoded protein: CASSYRGTVAGELFF.

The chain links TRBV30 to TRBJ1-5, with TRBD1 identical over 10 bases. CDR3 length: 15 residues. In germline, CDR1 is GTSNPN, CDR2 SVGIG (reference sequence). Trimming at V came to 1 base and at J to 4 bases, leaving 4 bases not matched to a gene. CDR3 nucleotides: TGTGCCTGGAGTGAGGGACAGGGGTCGAATCAGCCCCAGCATTTT. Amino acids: CAWSEGQGSNQPQHF.

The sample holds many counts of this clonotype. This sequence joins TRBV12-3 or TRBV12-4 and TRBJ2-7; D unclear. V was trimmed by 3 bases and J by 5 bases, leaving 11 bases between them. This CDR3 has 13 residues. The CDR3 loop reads CASSFGPGDEQYF. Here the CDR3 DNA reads TGTGCCAGCAGTTTCGGCCCAGGCGACGAGCAGTACTTC.

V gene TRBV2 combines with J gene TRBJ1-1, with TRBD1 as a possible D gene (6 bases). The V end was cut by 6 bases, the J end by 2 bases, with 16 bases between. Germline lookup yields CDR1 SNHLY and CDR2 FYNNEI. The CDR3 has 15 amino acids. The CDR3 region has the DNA TGTGCCAGCAGACACAGGACAGACGGCAACACTGAAGCTTTCTTT. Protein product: CASRHRTDGNTEAFF.

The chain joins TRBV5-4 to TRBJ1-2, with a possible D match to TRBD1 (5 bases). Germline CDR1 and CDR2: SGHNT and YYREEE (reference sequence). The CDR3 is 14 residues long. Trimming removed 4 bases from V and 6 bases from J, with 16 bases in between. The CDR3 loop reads CASSAKSIGDGYTF. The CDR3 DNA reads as TGTGCCAGCAGCGCCAAAAGTATAGGGGATGGCTACACCTTC.

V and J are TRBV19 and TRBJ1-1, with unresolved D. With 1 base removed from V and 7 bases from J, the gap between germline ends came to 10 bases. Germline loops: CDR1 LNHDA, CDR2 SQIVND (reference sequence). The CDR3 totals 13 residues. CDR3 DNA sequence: TGTGCCAGTAGTATAGTAGCTGGAATTGAAGCTTTCTTT. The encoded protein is CASSIVAGIEAFF.

DNA of the CDR3: TGTGCCACCAGCAGAGATACCTATGGGGTTGGGACTGATCAGCCCCAGCATTTT. Amino acid sequence: CATSRDTYGVGTDQPQHF. The chain combines TRBV15 with TRBJ1-5; D possibly corresponds to TRBD1 (5 bases). The CDR3 is 18 residues long. The V end was cut by 0 bases, the J end by 5 bases, with 20 bases between. The V gene's germline CDR1 is LNHNV and CDR2 YYDKDF (reference sequence). Based on the CDR3 plus reference TRBV15 and TRBJ1-5, the full variable domain is DAMVIQNPRYQVTQFGKPVTLSCSQTLNHNVMYWYQQKSSQAPKLLFHYYDKDFNNEADTPDNFQSRRPNTSFCFLDIRSPGLGDTAMYLCATSRDTYGVGTDQPQHFGDGTRLSIL.

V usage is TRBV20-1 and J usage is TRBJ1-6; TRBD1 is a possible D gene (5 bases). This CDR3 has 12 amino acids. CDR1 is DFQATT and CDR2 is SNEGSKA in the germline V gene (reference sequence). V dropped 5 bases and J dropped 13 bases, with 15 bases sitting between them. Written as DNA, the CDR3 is TGCAGTGCTGCCCCGTGGGGGGACCCCCTCCACTTT. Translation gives CSAAPWGDPLHF.